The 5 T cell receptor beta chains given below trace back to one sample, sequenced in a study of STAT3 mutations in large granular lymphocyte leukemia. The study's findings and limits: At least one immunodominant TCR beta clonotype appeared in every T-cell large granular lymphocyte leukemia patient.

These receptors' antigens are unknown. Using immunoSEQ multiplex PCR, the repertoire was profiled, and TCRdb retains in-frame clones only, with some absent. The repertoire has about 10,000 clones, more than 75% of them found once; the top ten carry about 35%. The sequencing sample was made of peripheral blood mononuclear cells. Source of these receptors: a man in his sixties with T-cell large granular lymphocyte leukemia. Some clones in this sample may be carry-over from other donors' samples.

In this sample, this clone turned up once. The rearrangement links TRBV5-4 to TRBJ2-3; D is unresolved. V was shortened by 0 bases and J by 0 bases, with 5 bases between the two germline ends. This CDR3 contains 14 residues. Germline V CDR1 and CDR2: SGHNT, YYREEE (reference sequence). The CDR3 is CASSLDSSTDTQYF. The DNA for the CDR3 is TGTGCCAGCAGCTTGGATTCTAGCACAGATACGCAGTATTTT.

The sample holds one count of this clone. The DNA of the CDR3 is TGTGCCAGCAGTTTGGTCAGCGTCTACGCAGATACGCAGTATTTT. Protein product: CASSLVSVYADTQYF. This chain connects TRBV27 to TRBJ2-3; no clear D. The germline gives CDR1 MNHEY, CDR2 SMNVEV (reference sequence). V was trimmed by 3 bases and J by 4 bases, leaving 14 bases between them. The CDR3 covers 15 residues.

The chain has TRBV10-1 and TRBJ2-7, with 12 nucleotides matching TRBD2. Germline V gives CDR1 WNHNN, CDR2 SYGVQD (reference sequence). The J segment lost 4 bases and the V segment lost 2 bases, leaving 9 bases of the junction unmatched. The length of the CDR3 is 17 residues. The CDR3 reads CASSEHGLAGGPYEQYF. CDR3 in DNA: TGCGCCAGCAGTGAGCATGGCCTAGCGGGAGGGCCGTACGAGCAGTACTTC.

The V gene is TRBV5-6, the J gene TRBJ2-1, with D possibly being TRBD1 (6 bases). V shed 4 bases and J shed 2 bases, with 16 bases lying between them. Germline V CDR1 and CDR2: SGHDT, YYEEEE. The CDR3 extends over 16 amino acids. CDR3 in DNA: TGTGCCAGCAGCGGCCCCGGACAGCGGCCCTACAATGAGCAGTTCTTC. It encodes CASSGPGQRPYNEQFF.

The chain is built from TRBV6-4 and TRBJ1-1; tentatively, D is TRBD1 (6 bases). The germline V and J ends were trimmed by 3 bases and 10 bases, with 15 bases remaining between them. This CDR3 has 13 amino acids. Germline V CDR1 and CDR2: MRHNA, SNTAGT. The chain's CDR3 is CASSETLQGTAFF. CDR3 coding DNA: TGTGCCAGCAGTGAGACCTTACAGGGTACAGCTTTCTTT.